This T cell receptor (beta chain) was observed in a study of vaccination effects on CD4 cells after COVID-19. Points on this clone: The antigen remains unidentified.

Profiling relied on immunoSEQ multiplex PCR, and the TCRdb table lists in-frame clones only, not all of them. The sample includes about 11,000 clones, approximately 74% seen only once; the top ten take 20% to 25%. Germline-derived CDR1 and CDR2 are LNHDA and SQIVND (reference sequence). CDR3 length: 11 amino acids. V was clipped by 10 bases and J by 1 base, with 8 bases between them. Before sequencing took place, the ViraFEST assay used viral peptide pools to expand antigen-specific CD4+ T cells. Investigators separated out CD4+ T cells once around 10 days of culture had passed. PBMC were cultured at roughly 2.2 million per well with 8 to 10 IU/ml IL-2 and about 9.2 ug/ml peptides. Half the medium was swapped for IL-2 medium on days 3 and 7. Findings and caveats of the study: Cross-reactivity with common cold coronaviruses was shown by only 1 of 255 vaccine-induced clones in healthy vaccinees.

This TCR derives from a human donor who received a COVID-19 vaccine. Sequenced material: CD4+ T cells from PBMCs cultured with HCoV-229E spike peptides, taken before COVID-19 vaccination. The J gene is TRBJ2-7, the V gene TRBV19, with a weak D call TRBD1 (5 bases). The CDR3 DNA reads as TGTGCCACCCGACAGTCCTACGAGCAGTACTTC. This translates into CATRQSYEQYF.